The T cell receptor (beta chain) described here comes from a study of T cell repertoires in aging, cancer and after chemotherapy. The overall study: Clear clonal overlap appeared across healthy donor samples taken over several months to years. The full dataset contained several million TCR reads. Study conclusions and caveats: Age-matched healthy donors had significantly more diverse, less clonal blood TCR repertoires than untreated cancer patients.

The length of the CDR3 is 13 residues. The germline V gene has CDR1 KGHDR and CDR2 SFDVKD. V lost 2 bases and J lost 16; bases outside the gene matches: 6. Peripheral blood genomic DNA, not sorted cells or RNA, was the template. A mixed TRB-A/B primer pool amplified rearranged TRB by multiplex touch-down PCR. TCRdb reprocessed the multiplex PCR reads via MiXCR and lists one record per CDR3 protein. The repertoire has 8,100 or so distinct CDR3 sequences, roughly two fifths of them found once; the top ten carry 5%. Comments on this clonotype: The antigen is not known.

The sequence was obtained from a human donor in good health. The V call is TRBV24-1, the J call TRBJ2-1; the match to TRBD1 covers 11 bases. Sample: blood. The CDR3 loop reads CATSDSWTGGKFF. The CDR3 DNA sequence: TGTGCCACCAGTGATTCATGGACAGGGGGCAAATTCTTC.